What follows describes a single TCR beta chain. CDR3 size: 14 residues. CDR1 and CDR2 (germline): MNHEY, SMNVEV (reference sequence). The junction had 2 bases not matched to a gene; V was cut back by 6 bases and J by 0 bases. Sequencing used immunoSEQ multiplex PCR; TCRdb keeps in-frame clones, though not all of them. The sample yields 300,000 to 350,000 clones, 90% seen once. The data were taken from a study of blood T cell repertoires in COVID-19. About the study: The United States, Italy and Spain were the sources of the acute and convalescent COVID-19 samples. In each case, the material was cDNA or gDNA derived from T cells, B-cell-depleted T cells, or PBMCs.

Donors were grouped by their self-reported clinical history. The source material was PBMCs or T cells enriched from blood (not recorded which). The chain links TRBV27 to TRBJ1-5, with 7 bases aligning to TRBD1. This sequence originates from a young woman with acute COVID-19. The CDR3 loop is CASSRGNSNQPQHF. The CDR3 DNA follows: TGTGCCAGCAGCAGGGGGAATAGCAATCAGCCCCAGCATTTT.